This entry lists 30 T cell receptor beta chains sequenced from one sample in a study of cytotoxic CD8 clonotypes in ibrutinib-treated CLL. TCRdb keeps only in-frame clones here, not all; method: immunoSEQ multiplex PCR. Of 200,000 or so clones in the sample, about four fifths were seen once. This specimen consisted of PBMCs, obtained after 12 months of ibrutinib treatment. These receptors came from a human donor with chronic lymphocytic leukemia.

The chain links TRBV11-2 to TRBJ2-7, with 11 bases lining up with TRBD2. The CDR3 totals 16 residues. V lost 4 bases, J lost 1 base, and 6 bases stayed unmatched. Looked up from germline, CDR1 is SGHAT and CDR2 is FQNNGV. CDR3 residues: CASSSPLAGGSYEQYF. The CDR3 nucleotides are TGTGCCAGCAGCTCTCCCCTAGCGGGAGGTTCCTACGAGCAGTACTTC.

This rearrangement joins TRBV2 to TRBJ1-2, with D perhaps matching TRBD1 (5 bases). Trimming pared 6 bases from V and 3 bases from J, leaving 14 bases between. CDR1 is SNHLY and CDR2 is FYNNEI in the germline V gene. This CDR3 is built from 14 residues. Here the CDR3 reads CASRGTADHYGYTF. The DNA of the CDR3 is TGTGCCAGCAGAGGGACTGCGGATCACTATGGCTACACCTTC.

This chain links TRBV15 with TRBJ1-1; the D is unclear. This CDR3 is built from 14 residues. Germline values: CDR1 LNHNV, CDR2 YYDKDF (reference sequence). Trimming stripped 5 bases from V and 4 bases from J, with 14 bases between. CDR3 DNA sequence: TGTGCCACCAGCGCACCAATCGGGGTCACTGAAGCTTTCTTT. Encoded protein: CATSAPIGVTEAFF.

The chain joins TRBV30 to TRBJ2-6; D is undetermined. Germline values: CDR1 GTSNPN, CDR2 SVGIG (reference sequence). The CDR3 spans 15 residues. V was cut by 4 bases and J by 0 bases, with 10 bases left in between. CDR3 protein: CAWKTPFSGANVLTF. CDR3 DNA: TGTGCCTGGAAGACACCATTCTCTGGGGCCAACGTCCTGACTTTC. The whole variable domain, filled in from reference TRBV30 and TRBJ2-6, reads SQTIHQWPATLVQPVGSPLSLECTVEGTSNPNLYWYRQAAGRGLQLLFYSVGIGQISSEVPQNLSASRPQDRQFILSSKKLLLSDSGFYLCAWKTPFSGANVLTFGAGSRLTVL.

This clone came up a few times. This chain's CDR3 is CASSPSMNTEAFF. The CDR3 DNA reads TGTGCCAGTAGTCCAAGCATGAACACTGAAGCTTTCTTT. This chain uses TRBV19 with TRBJ1-1; D gene unclear. V was shortened by 5 bases and J by 0 bases, with 7 bases between the two germline ends. Germline CDR1 is LNHDA and CDR2 is SQIVND (reference sequence). The CDR3 runs to 13 residues.

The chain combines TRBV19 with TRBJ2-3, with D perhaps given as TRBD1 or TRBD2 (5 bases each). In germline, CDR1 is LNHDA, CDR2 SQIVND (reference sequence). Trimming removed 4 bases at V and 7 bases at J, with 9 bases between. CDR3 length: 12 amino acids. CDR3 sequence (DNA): TGTGCCAGTAGTAGGGACGCTCATACGCAGTATTTT. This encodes CASSRDAHTQYF.

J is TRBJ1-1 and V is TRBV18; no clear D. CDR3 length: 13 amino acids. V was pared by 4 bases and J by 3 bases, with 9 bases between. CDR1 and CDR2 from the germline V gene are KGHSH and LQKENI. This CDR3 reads CASSLLEDTEAFF. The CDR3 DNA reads TGTGCCAGCTCACTCCTCGAAGACACTGAAGCTTTCTTT.

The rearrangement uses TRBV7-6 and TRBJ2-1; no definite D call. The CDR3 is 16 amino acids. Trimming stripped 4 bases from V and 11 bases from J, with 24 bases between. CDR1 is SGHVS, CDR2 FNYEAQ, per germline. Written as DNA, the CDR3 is TGTGCCAGCAGCTCGGCCCCAAGCCTCGGAGCGAGGAAGCAGTTCTTC. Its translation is CASSSAPSLGARKQFF.

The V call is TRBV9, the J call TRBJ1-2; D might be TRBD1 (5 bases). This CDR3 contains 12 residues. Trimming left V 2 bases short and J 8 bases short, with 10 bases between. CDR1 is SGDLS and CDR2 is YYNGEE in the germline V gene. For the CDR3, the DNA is TGTGCCAGCAGCGTCCAGGGCTGGGGCTACACCTTC. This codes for CASSVQGWGYTF.

As DNA, the CDR3 is TGCGCCAGCAGCCAAGCAGCGACGGGAGCAGCTTTCTTT. Translating gives CASSQAATGAAFF. The gene calls are TRBV4-1 and TRBJ1-1; D is unclear. CDR3 size: 13 residues. The ends were cut back, 1 base at V and 10 bases at J, with 13 bases in the middle. In germline, CDR1 is MGHRA, CDR2 YSYEKL.

CDR3 loop: CASSQRDRDNSPLHF. Written as DNA, the CDR3 is TGTGCCAGCAGCCAACGGGACAGGGATAATTCACCCCTCCACTTT. The chain recombines TRBV27 with TRBJ1-6, with 9 bases identical to TRBD1. V shed 6 bases, J shed 5 bases, and the junction held 5 bases outside the gene matches. This CDR3 spans 15 amino acids. Germline V gives CDR1 MNHEY, CDR2 SMNVEV (reference sequence).

This chain's CDR3 is CASRSQGWGYTF. In nucleotides, the CDR3 is TGTGCCAGCAGGTCACAGGGCTGGGGCTACACCTTC. The V and J genes are TRBV6-5 and TRBJ1-2; possible D gene TRBD1, 6 bases. Deletions cut 6 bases from V and 8 bases from J, with 13 bases between. There are 12 residues in the CDR3. The V gene's germline CDR1 is MNHEY and CDR2 SVGAGI.

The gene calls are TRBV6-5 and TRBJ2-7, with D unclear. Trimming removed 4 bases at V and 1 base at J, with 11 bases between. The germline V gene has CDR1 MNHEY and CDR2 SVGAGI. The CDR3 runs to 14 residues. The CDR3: CASSSGPWSYEQYF. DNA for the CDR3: TGTGCCAGCAGTTCCGGCCCGTGGTCCTACGAGCAGTACTTC.

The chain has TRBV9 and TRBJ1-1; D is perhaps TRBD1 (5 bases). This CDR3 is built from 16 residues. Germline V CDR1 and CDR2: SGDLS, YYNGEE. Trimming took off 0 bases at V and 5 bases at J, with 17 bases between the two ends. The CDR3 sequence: CASSVAGQGGGTEAFF. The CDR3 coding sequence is TGTGCCAGCAGCGTAGCGGGCCAGGGAGGAGGAACTGAAGCTTTCTTT.

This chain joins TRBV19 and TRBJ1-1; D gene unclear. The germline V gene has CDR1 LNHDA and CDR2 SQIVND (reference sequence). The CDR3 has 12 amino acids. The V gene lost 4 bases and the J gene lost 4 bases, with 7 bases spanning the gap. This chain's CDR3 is CASSTPTTEAFF. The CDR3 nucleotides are TGTGCCAGTAGTACTCCGACCACTGAAGCTTTCTTT.

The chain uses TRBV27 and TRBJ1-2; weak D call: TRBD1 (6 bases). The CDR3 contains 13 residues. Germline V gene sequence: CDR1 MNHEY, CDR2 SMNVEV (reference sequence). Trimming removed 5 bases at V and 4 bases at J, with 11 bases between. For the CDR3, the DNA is TGTGCCAGCAGTCCTCAGGGGATCTATGGCTACACCTTC. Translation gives CASSPQGIYGYTF.

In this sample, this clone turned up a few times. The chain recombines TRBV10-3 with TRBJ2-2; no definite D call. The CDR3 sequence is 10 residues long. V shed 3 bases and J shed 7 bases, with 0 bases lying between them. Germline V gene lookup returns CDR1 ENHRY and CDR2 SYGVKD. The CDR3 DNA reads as TGTGCCATCAGTGACGGGGAGCTGTTTTTT. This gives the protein CAISDGELFF.

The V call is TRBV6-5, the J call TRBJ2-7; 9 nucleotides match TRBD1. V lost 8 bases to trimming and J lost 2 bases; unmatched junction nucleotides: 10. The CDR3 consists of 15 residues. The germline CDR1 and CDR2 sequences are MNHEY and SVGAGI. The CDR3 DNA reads TGTGCCAGCTCCCCCTGGGACAGGGCAACCTACGAGCAGTACTTC. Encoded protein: CASSPWDRATYEQYF.

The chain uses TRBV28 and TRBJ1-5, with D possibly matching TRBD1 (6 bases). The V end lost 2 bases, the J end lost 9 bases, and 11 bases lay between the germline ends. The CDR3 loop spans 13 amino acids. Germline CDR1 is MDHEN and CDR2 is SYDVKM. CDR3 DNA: TGTGCCAGCAGTTTAGAGGGGGGGCGGCCCCAGCATTTT. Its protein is CASSLEGGRPQHF.

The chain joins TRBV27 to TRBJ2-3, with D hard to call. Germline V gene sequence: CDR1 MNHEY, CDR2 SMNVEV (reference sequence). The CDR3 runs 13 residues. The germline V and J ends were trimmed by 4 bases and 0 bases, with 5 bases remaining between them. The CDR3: CASSYHSTDTQYF. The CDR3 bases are TGTGCCAGCAGTTATCACAGCACAGATACGCAGTATTTT.

In nucleotides, the CDR3 is TGCGCCAGCAGCCCGACTAGCGGGATTCCCTACGAGCAGTACTTC. It is translated as CASSPTSGIPYEQYF. V usage is TRBV4-1 and J usage is TRBJ2-7; 11 bases map to TRBD2. Trimming cost V 4 bases and J 2 bases; bases outside gene matches: 4. The CDR3 has 15 residues. The germline CDR1 and CDR2 sequences are MGHRA and YSYEKL.

The CDR3 protein is CASSSRLFPGQGAYEQYF. CDR3 sequence (DNA): TGTGCCAGCAGTTCTAGACTCTTCCCGGGACAGGGTGCCTACGAGCAGTACTTC. V and J are TRBV27 and TRBJ2-7, with 9 bases matching TRBD1. V dropped 4 bases and J dropped 2; count of bases not matched to a gene: 15. The CDR3 covers 18 residues. CDR1 is MNHEY, CDR2 SMNVEV, per germline (reference sequence).

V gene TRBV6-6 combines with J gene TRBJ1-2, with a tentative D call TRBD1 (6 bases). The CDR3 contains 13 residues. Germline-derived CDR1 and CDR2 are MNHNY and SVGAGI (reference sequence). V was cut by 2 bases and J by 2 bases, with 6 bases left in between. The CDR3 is CASSYDRNYGYTF. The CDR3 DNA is TGTGCCAGCAGTTACGACAGGAACTATGGCTACACCTTC.

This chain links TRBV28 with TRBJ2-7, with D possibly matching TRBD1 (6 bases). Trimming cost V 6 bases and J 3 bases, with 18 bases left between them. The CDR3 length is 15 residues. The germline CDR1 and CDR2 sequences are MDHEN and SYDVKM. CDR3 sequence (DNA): TGTGCCAGCAGCCTAGGGGCAGGGGCCAGCTACGAGCAGTACTTC. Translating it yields CASSLGAGASYEQYF.

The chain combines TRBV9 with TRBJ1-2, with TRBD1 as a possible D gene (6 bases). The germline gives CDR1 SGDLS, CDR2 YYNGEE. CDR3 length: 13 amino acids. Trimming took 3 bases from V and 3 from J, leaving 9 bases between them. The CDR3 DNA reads TGTGCCAGCAGCGGGGACACCGACTATGGCTACACCTTC. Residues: CASSGDTDYGYTF. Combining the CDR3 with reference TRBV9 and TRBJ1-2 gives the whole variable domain DSGVTQTPKHLITATGQRVTLRCSPRSGDLSVYWYQQSLDQGLQFLIQYYNGEERAKGNILERFSAQQFPDLHSELNLSSLELGDSALYFCASSGDTDYGYTFGSGTRLTVV.

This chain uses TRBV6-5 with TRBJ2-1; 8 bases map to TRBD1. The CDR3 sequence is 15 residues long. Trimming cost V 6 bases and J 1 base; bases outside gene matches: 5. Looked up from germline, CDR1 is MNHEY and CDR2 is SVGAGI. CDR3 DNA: TGTGCCAGCAGCGAGGACAGGGAGTCCTACAATGAGCAGTTCTTC. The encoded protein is CASSEDRESYNEQFF.

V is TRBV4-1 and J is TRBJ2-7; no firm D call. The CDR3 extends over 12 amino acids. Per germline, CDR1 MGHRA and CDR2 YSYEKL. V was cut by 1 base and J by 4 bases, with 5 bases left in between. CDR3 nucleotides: TGCGCCAGCAGCCAAGTGGGATACGAGCAGTACTTC. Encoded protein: CASSQVGYEQYF.

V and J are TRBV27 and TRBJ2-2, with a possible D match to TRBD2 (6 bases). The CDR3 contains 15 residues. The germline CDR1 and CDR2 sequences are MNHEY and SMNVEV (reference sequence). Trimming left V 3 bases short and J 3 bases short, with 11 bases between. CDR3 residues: CASSFFWGDTGELFF. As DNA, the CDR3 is TGTGCCAGCAGTTTCTTTTGGGGGGACACCGGGGAGCTGTTTTTT.

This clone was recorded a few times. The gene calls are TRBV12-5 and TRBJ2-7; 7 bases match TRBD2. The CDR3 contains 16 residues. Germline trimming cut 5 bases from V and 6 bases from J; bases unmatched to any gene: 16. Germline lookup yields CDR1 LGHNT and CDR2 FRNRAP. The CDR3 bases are TGTGCTAGTGGTACCCGCCTCAAGCGGGGCTCGGTCGAGCAGTACTTC. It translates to CASGTRLKRGSVEQYF.

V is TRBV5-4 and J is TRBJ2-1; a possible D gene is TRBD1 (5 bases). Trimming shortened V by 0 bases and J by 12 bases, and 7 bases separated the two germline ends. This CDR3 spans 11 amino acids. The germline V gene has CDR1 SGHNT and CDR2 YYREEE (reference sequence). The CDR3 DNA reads TGTGCCAGCAGCTTGGTAGGGGTGCAGTTCTTC. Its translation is CASSLVGVQFF.